The 18 T cell receptor beta chains in this list originate from one sample, sequenced in a study of cytomegalovirus exposure and HLA in healthy donors. The PCR made use of 60 Vbeta and 13 Jbeta primers. TCRdb's table, derived via immunoSEQ multiplex PCR, lists solely in-frame clones and lacks some. The sample holds about 82,000 clones, roughly 63% seen once. The sequencing sample was made of PBMCs. Receptors originate from a woman between 40 and 50 years old in good health and CMV-seropositive.

The chain joins TRBV27 to TRBJ1-2; weak D call: TRBD1 (6 bases). The CDR3 sequence is 15 residues long. Trimming removed 5 bases from V and 5 bases from J, with 18 bases in between. Germline V CDR1 and CDR2: MNHEY, SMNVEV (reference sequence). DNA of the CDR3: TGTGCCAGCAGTGCACAGGGTTTTGGCGGTTATGGCTACACCTTC. Its protein is CASSAQGFGGYGYTF.

The V and J genes are TRBV4-1 and TRBJ1-2; tentative D call: TRBD1 (6 bases). CDR1 and CDR2 from the germline V gene are MGHRA and YSYEKL. V dropped 4 bases and J dropped 5 bases, with 23 bases sitting between them. The CDR3 is made up of 17 amino acids. The CDR3 sequence: CASSPGRSGTHLYGYTF. As DNA, the CDR3 is TGCGCCAGCAGCCCGGGCCGAAGCGGGACACATCTATATGGCTACACCTTC.

The gene calls are TRBV25-1 and TRBJ2-5; 10 positions match TRBD1. The J call may be mistaken, given a closer DNA end match to TRBJ2-7. Germline V lookup: CDR1 MGHDK, CDR2 SYGVNS. The CDR3 has 15 residues. In DNA form, the CDR3 reads TGTGCCAGCCGCCCGGGGGGACAGGGGCCCCACGAGCAGTACTTC. Translation: CASRPGGQGPHEQYF.

This chain connects TRBV10-3 to TRBJ1-1; no firm D call. The CDR3 is made up of 13 amino acids. With 6 bases removed from V and 1 base from J, the gap between germline ends came to 9 bases. Germline CDR1 is ENHRY and CDR2 is SYGVKD. The CDR3, as DNA: TGTGCCATCAGGACCTCGGGGAACACTGAAGCTTTCTTT. It yields the protein CAIRTSGNTEAFF.

The CDR3 DNA reads as TGTGCCGGCCCGGGACAGTCCGGCGGTACGCAGTATTTT. It yields the protein CAGPGQSGGTQYF. The chain is built from TRBV21-1 and TRBJ2-3; the table's D call TRBD1 went unverified against the DNA. TRBV21-1 constitutes a pseudogene. This CDR3 contains 13 residues.

This clone was seen a handful of times. V is TRBV6-5 and J is TRBJ1-1, with a tentative D call TRBD1 (6 bases). V was trimmed by 6 bases and J by 3 bases, leaving 14 bases between them. The CDR3 loop spans 14 amino acids. CDR1 and CDR2 from the germline V gene are MNHEY and SVGAGI. As DNA, the CDR3 is TGTGCCAGCAGGTCCGGGACACTACACACTGAAGCTTTCTTT. Protein product: CASRSGTLHTEAFF.

The V and J genes are TRBV7-2 and TRBJ2-1; 8 bases match TRBD2. The CDR3 sequence is 15 residues long. Per germline, CDR1 SGHTA and CDR2 FQGNSA. The junction had 6 bases not matched to a gene; V was cut back by 0 bases and J by 8 bases. The CDR3 spells CASSLASTSGDEQFF. The DNA for the CDR3 is TGTGCCAGCAGCTTAGCGTCCACTAGCGGTGATGAGCAGTTCTTC.

This chain uses TRBV20-1 with TRBJ2-7; tentative D call: TRBD2 (7 bases). CDR3 length equals 11 residues. Germline values: CDR1 DFQATT, CDR2 SNEGSKA (reference sequence). Trimming took off 5 bases at V and 4 bases at J, with 9 bases between the two ends. The CDR3 sequence is CSAEGGYEQYF. The CDR3 DNA reads as TGCAGTGCTGAGGGGGGGTACGAGCAGTACTTC.

V is TRBV5-6 and J is TRBJ2-2, with D hard to call. Germline V gives CDR1 SGHDT, CDR2 YYEEEE. CDR3 size: 17 residues. V was clipped by 0 bases and J by 3 bases, with 15 bases between them. CDR3 amino acids: CASSLGVSARHTGELFF. CDR3 nucleotide sequence: TGTGCCAGCAGCTTGGGAGTCAGTGCCAGGCACACCGGGGAGCTGTTTTTT.

The V gene is TRBV19, the J gene TRBJ1-5; D ambiguous. This CDR3 has 17 amino acids. The ends were cut back, 3 bases at V and 0 bases at J, with 15 bases in the middle. Per germline, CDR1 LNHDA and CDR2 SQIVND (reference sequence). DNA of the CDR3: TGTGCCAGTAGTATCGTCTCCAGCGGGTATAGCAATCAGCCCCAGCATTTT. Translation: CASSIVSSGYSNQPQHF.

This chain joins TRBV5-1 and TRBJ1-1; no clear D. The CDR3 extends over 14 amino acids. V was clipped by 2 bases and J by 1 base, with 9 bases between them. Germline loops: CDR1 SGHRS, CDR2 YFSETQ. The CDR3 region is CASSFGSANTEAFF. CDR3 nucleotides: TGCGCCAGCAGCTTCGGGTCGGCGAACACTGAAGCTTTCTTT.

By share of the sample, this clone is medium-sized (0.01 to 0.1%). This rearrangement joins TRBV6-1 to TRBJ1-4; possibly TRBD1 for D (6 bases). The CDR3 length is 15 residues. CDR1 and CDR2 from the germline V gene are MNHNS and SASEGT. V gave up 1 base and J gave up 7 bases, with 13 bases separating them. In DNA form, the CDR3 reads TGTGCCAGCAGTGAAGGGAGAGGGGGGGTTGAAAAACTGTTTTTT. Translated, it gives CASSEGRGGVEKLFF.

The rearrangement uses TRBV7-8 and TRBJ1-2, with D unclear. The germline V and J ends were trimmed by 2 bases and 6 bases, with 4 bases remaining between them. The germline CDR1 and CDR2 sequences are SGHVS and FQNEAQ. The CDR3 sequence is 11 residues long. The CDR3 region is CASSLYNGYTF. CDR3 nucleotides: TGTGCCAGCAGCTTATACAATGGCTACACCTTC.

This sequence joins TRBV6-6 and TRBJ2-3; D is perhaps TRBD2 (7 bases). CDR1 MNHNY and CDR2 SVGAGI come from the germline V gene (reference sequence). The CDR3 sequence is 16 residues long. Trimming pared 6 bases from V and 0 bases from J, leaving 16 bases between. The CDR3 reads CASSPAGGRSTDTQYF. For the CDR3, the DNA is TGTGCCAGCAGCCCCGCCGGGGGGCGAAGCACAGATACGCAGTATTTT.

This clone was observed once. J is TRBJ2-5 and V is TRBV11-2, with D maybe TRBD2 (7 bases). Germline CDR1 and CDR2: SGHAT and FQNNGV. The CDR3 loop spans 15 amino acids. Trimming took 1 base from V and 6 from J, leaving 15 bases between them. The CDR3 DNA reads as TGTGCCAGCAGCTTAGGGGGGGGCGCGGTGAAGACCCAGTACTTC. Its protein product is CASSLGGGAVKTQYF.

There are a few counts of this clone. J is TRBJ2-7 and V is TRBV6-5; TRBD1 matches 7 bases. Germline assignment: CDR1 MNHEY and CDR2 SVGAGI. This CDR3 spans 16 amino acids. The J segment lost 3 bases and the V segment lost 0 bases, leaving 8 bases of the junction unmatched. This chain's CDR3 is CASSYSVSTGNYEQYF. The CDR3 DNA follows: TGTGCCAGCAGTTACTCCGTTTCGACAGGGAACTACGAGCAGTACTTC.

This clone was seen only once. V and J are TRBV11-2 and TRBJ1-1, with D hard to call. V shed 4 bases and J shed 14 bases, with 14 bases lying between them. This CDR3 is 11 amino acids long. In germline, CDR1 is SGHAT, CDR2 FQNNGV. The CDR3 loop is CASSSRRYKFF. DNA for the CDR3: TGTGCCAGCAGCTCCCGGAGGTACAAGTTCTTT. The whole variable domain, filled in from reference TRBV11-2 and TRBJ1-1, reads EAGVAQSPRYKIIEKRQSVAFWCNPISGHATLYWYQQILGQGPKLLIQFQNNGVVDDSQLPKDRFSAERLKGVDSTLKIQPAKLEDSAVYLCASSSRRYKFFGQGTRLTVV.

The rearrangement uses TRBV13 and TRBJ2-2; 8 bases align to TRBD1. The CDR3 loop spans 16 amino acids. CDR1 is PRHDT and CDR2 is FYEKMQ in the germline V gene (reference sequence). Unmatched junction bases numbered 6, after V lost 6 bases and J lost 0 bases. CDR3 sequence: CASSFPGGANTGELFF. The CDR3, as DNA: TGTGCCAGCAGTTTCCCAGGGGGCGCGAACACCGGGGAGCTGTTTTTT. The full variable domain, in which reference TRBV13 and TRBJ2-2 provide the parts outside the CDR3, is AAGVIQSPRHLIKEKRETATLKCYPIPRHDTVYWYQQGPGQDPQFLISFYEKMQSDKGSIPDRFSAQQFSDYHSELNMSSLELGDSALYFCASSFPGGANTGELFFGEGSRLTVL.